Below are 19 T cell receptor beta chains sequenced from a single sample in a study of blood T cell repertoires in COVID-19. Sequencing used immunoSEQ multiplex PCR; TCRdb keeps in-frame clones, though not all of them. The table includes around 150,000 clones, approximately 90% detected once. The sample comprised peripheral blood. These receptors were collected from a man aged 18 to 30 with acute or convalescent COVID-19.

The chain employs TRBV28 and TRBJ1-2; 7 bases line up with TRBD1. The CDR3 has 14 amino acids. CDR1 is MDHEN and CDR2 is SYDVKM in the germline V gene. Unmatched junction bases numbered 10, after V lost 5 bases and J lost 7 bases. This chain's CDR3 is CASSPPHRGGGYTF. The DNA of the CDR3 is TGTGCCAGCAGTCCTCCCCACAGGGGTGGTGGCTACACCTTC.

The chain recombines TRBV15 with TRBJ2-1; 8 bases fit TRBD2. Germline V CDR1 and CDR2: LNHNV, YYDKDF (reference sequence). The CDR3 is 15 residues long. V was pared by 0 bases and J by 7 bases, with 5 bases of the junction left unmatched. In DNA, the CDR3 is TGTGCCACCAGCAGAGAGGCTGGCGGGGGGAATGAGCAGTTCTTC. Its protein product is CATSREAGGGNEQFF.

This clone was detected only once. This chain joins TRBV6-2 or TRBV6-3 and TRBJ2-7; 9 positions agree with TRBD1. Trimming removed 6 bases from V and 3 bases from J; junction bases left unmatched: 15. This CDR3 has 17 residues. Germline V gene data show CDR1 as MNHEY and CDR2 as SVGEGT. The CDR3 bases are TGTGCCAGCAGCGAGGGATCCCGGGGGACAGGGAACTACGAGCAGTACTTC. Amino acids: CASSEGSRGTGNYEQYF.

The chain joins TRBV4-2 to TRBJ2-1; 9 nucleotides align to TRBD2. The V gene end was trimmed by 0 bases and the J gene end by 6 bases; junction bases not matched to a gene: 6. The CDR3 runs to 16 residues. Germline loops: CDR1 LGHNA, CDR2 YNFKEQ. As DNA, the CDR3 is TGTGCCAGCAGCCAAGACCGCGCGGGGGGGGCCAATGAGCAGTTCTTC. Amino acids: CASSQDRAGGANEQFF.

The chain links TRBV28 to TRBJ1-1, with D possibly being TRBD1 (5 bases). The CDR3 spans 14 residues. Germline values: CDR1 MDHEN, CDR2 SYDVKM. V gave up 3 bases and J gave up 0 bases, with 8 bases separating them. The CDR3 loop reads CASSFVDMNTEAFF. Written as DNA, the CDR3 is TGTGCCAGCAGTTTTGTGGACATGAACACTGAAGCTTTCTTT.

The CDR3 spells CASSRLPKNRDVPHEKLFF. The CDR3 DNA sequence: TGTGCCAGCTCACGACTCCCAAAAAACAGGGACGTACCCCATGAAAAACTGTTTTTT. The chain recombines TRBV18 with TRBJ1-4; TRBD1 might be the D (6 bases). Germline CDR1 is KGHSH and CDR2 is LQKENI. V lost 4 bases, J lost 6 bases, and 27 bases lay in between. CDR3 size: 19 residues. Complete variable domain (other parts from reference TRBV18 and TRBJ1-4): NAGVMQNPRHLVRRRGQEARLRCSPMKGHSHVYWYRQLPEEGLKFMVYLQKENIIDESGMPKERFSAEFPKEGPSILRIQQVVRGDSAAYFCASSRLPKNRDVPHEKLFFGSGTQLSVL.

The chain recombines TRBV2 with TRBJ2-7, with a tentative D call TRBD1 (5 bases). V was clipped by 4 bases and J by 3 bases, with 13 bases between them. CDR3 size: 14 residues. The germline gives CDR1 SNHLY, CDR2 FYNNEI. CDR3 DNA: TGTGCCAGCAGTGGGTCCTCCCAGGGCTACGAGCAGTACTTC. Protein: CASSGSSQGYEQYF.

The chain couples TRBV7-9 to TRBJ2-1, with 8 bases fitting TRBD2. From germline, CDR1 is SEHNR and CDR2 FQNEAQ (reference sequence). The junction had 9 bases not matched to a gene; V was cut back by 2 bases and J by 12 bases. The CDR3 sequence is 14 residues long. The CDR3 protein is CASSLLGSGDGQFF. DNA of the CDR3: TGTGCCAGCAGCTTACTGGGTAGCGGGGACGGGCAGTTCTTC. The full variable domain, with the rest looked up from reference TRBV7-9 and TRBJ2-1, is DTGVSQNPRHKITKRGQNVTFRCDPISEHNRLYWYRQTLGQGPEFLTYFQNEAQLEKSRLLSDRFSAERPKGSFSTLEIQRTEQGDSAMYLCASSLLGSGDGQFFGPGTRLTVL.

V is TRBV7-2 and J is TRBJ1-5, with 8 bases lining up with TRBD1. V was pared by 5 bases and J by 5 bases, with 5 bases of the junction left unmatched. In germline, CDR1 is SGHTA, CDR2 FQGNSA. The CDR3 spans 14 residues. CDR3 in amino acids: CASSRTGRDQPQHF. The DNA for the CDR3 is TGTGCCAGCAGCCGGACAGGGCGTGATCAGCCCCAGCATTTT.

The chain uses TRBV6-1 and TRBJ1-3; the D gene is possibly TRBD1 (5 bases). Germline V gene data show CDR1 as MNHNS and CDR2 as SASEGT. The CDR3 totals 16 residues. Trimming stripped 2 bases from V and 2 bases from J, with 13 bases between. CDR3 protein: CASSESQGGAGNTIYF. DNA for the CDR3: TGTGCCAGCAGTGAATCCCAGGGTGGAGCTGGAAACACCATATATTTT.

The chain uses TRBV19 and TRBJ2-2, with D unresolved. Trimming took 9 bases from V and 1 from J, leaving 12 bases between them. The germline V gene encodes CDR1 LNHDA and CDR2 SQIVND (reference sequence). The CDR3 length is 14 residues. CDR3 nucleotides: TGTGCCAGCCTATCGAGACAGAACACCGGGGAGCTGTTTTTT. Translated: CASLSRQNTGELFF. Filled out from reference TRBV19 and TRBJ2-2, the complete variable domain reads DGGITQSPKYLFRKEGQNVTLSCEQNLNHDAMYWYRQDPGQGLRLIYYSQIVNDFQKGDIAEGYSVSREKKESFPLTVTSAQKNPTAFYLCASLSRQNTGELFFGEGSRLTVL.

The CDR3 protein is CASSQDPGQPQHF. The CDR3 DNA sequence: TGTGCCAGCAGCCAAGATCCGGGTCAGCCCCAGCATTTT. The gene calls are TRBV3-1 (or the pseudogene TRBV3-2) and TRBJ1-5; D unclear. The CDR3 has 13 residues. Germline V gene sequence: CDR1 LGHDT, CDR2 YNNKEL (reference sequence). V was clipped by 0 bases and J by 6 bases, with 6 bases between them.

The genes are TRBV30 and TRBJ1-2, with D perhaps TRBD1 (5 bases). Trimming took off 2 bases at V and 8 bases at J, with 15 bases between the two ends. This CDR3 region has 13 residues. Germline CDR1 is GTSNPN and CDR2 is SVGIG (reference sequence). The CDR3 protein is CAWSWGGSGGYTF. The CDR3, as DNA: TGTGCCTGGAGTTGGGGCGGCTCTGGGGGCTACACCTTC.

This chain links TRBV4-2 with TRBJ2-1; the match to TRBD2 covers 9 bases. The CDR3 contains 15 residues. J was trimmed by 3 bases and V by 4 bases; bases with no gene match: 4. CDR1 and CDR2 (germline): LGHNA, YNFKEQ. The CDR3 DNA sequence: TGTGCCAGCAGCCGCGAAGCGGGGGGCTACAATGAGCAGTTCTTC. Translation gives CASSREAGGYNEQFF.

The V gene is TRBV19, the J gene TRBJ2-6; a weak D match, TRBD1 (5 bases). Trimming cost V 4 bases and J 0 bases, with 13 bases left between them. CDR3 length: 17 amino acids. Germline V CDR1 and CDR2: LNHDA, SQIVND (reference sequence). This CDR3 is CASSTNGASSGANVLTF. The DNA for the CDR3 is TGTGCCAGTAGTACAAATGGGGCCAGCTCTGGGGCCAACGTCCTGACTTTC.

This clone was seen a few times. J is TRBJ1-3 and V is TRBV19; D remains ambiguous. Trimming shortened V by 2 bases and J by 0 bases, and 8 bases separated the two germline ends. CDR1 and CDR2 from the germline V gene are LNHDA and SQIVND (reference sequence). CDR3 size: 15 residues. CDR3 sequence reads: CASSIMSISGNTIYF. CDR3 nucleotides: TGTGCCAGTAGTATAATGAGCATCTCTGGAAACACCATATATTTT. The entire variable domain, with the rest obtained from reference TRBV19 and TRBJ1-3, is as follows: DGGITQSPKYLFRKEGQNVTLSCEQNLNHDAMYWYRQDPGQGLRLIYYSQIVNDFQKGDIAEGYSVSREKKESFPLTVTSAQKNPTAFYLCASSIMSISGNTIYFGEGSWLTVV.

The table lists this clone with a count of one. Here the CDR3 reads CATSRRQYSNQPQHF. Written as DNA, the CDR3 is TGTGCCACCTCAAGGCGACAGTATAGCAATCAGCCCCAGCATTTT. The genes are TRBV2 and TRBJ1-5, with D possibly TRBD1 on 5 matching bases. This CDR3 region has 15 residues. V was clipped by 10 bases and J by 0 bases, with 16 bases between them. The V gene's germline CDR1 is SNHLY and CDR2 FYNNEI.

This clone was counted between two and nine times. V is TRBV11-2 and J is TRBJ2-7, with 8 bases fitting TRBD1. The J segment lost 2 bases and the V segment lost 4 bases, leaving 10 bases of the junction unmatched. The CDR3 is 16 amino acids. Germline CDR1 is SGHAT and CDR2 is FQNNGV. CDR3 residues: CASSSMGGQGTYEQYF. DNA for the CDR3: TGTGCCAGCAGCTCGATGGGCGGACAGGGAACCTACGAGCAGTACTTC. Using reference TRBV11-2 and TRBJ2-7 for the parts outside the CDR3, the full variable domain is EAGVAQSPRYKIIEKRQSVAFWCNPISGHATLYWYQQILGQGPKLLIQFQNNGVVDDSQLPKDRFSAERLKGVDSTLKIQPAKLEDSAVYLCASSSMGGQGTYEQYFGPGTRLTVT.

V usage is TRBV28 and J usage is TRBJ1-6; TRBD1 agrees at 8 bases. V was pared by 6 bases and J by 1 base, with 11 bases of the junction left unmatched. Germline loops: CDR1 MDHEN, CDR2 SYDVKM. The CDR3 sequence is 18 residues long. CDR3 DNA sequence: TGTGCCAGCAGAACTCGGACAGGGTTTTCGTCCTATAATTCACCCCTCCACTTT. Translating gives CASRTRTGFSSYNSPLHF.